What follows are 20 T cell receptor beta chains derived from one specimen sequenced in a study of blood T cell repertoires in COVID-19. The assay was immunoSEQ multiplex PCR, and TCRdb's table has in-frame clones only and misses some. Of about 280,000 clones in the sample, roughly 90% were seen once. The sequencing input was PBMCs or T cells enriched from blood (not recorded which). These receptors were obtained from a woman younger than 30 with acute COVID-19.

The chain combines TRBV27 with TRBJ1-1; perhaps TRBD1 as D (6 bases). Deletions cut 5 bases from V and 1 base from J, with 14 bases between. This CDR3 has 15 amino acids. Germline values: CDR1 MNHEY, CDR2 SMNVEV (reference sequence). CDR3 bases: TGTGCCAGCAGTAAAGGGGCGACAGGGAACACTGAAGCTTTCTTT. Translated: CASSKGATGNTEAFF.

The chain employs TRBV20-1 and TRBJ1-5; no firm D call. Per the germline V gene, CDR1 is DFQATT and CDR2 is SNEGSKA (reference sequence). The V gene lost 3 bases and the J gene lost 3 bases, with 9 bases spanning the gap. The CDR3 is made up of 13 amino acids. CDR3 residues: CSASSGINQPQHF. DNA of the CDR3: TGCAGTGCTAGTTCGGGGATCAATCAGCCCCAGCATTTT.

V usage is TRBV14 and J usage is TRBJ1-2; D may be TRBD1 (6 bases). This CDR3 contains 14 residues. V was shortened by 4 bases and J by 7 bases, with 16 bases between the two germline ends. Looked up from germline, CDR1 is SGHDN and CDR2 is FVKESK. CDR3 coding DNA: TGTGCCAGCAGCCCTAATAACAGGGTGCGTGGCTACACCTTC. Protein sequence: CASSPNNRVRGYTF.

This clone has only a few counts. The chain has TRBV7-9 and TRBJ1-1; maybe TRBD1 (6 bases). Looked up from germline, CDR1 is SEHNR and CDR2 is FQNEAQ (reference sequence). This CDR3 is 17 amino acids long. Trimming took off 5 bases at V and 0 bases at J, with 19 bases between the two ends. The CDR3 DNA follows: TGTGCCAGCAGCCCTAAAACAGGGAGTATTATGAACACTGAAGCTTTCTTT. Its protein is CASSPKTGSIMNTEAFF.

This clone was detected only once. As DNA, the CDR3 is TGCGCCAGCAGCCAAGTTAGAGGGAGGGTCGAAACTAGCACAGATACGCAGTATTTT. Protein: CASSQVRGRVETSTDTQYF. This chain joins TRBV4-1 and TRBJ2-3; 7 positions agree with TRBD2. The CDR3 runs to 19 residues. CDR1 and CDR2 from the germline V gene are MGHRA and YSYEKL. Trimming cost V 1 base and J 0 bases; bases outside gene matches: 13.

V is TRBV6-4 and J is TRBJ2-3; 10 bases are shared with TRBD2. The CDR3 extends over 15 amino acids. CDR1 and CDR2 (germline): MRHNA, SNTAGT. V lost 5 bases to trimming and J lost 4 bases; unmatched junction nucleotides: 6. The CDR3 spells CASSRTSGTADTQYF. The CDR3 DNA follows: TGTGCCAGCAGTCGTACTAGCGGGACTGCAGATACGCAGTATTTT.

The chain joins TRBV28 to TRBJ1-3; no clear D gene. Trimming took off 6 bases at V and 0 bases at J, with 9 bases between the two ends. Germline lookup yields CDR1 MDHEN and CDR2 SYDVKM. The CDR3 has 14 residues. CDR3 residues: CASRTVFSGNTIYF. The CDR3 region has the DNA TGTGCCAGCAGAACAGTGTTCTCTGGAAACACCATATATTTT.

Written as DNA, the CDR3 is TGTGCCAGCAGGAGAGATGGACAGGGCAACACAGATACGCAGTATTTT. It encodes CASRRDGQGNTDTQYF. This chain joins TRBV7-9 and TRBJ2-3, with 8 bases matching TRBD1. CDR1 is SEHNR and CDR2 is FQNEAQ in the germline V gene (reference sequence). The V segment lost 6 bases and the J segment 2 bases; nucleotides outside the gene matches: 10. This CDR3 is built from 16 residues. Full variable domain (outside the CDR3, taken from reference TRBV7-9 and TRBJ2-3): DTGVSQNPRHKITKRGQNVTFRCDPISEHNRLYWYRQTLGQGPEFLTYFQNEAQLEKSRLLSDRFSAERPKGSFSTLEIQRTEQGDSAMYLCASRRDGQGNTDTQYFGPGTRLTVL.

The rearrangement links TRBV30 to TRBJ2-7; TRBD2 is a possible D gene (6 bases). CDR3 length: 14 residues. CDR1 is GTSNPN and CDR2 is SVGIG in the germline V gene (reference sequence). Trimming pared 2 bases from V and 2 bases from J, leaving 13 bases between. The CDR3 loop reads CAWSFRGWTYEQYF. CDR3 DNA sequence: TGTGCCTGGAGTTTCCGGGGGTGGACCTACGAGCAGTACTTC.

For the CDR3, the DNA is TGTGCCAGCAGTTTCACCGGACAGGGACAAAGGCCCCAGCATTTT. Amino acids: CASSFTGQGQRPQHF. The chain combines TRBV27 with TRBJ1-5; 8 nucleotides align to TRBD1. This CDR3 is built from 15 residues. The junction had 10 bases not matched to a gene; V was cut back by 3 bases and J by 9 bases. Germline V gene lookup returns CDR1 MNHEY and CDR2 SMNVEV (reference sequence).

Comments on this clone: The same CDR3 is also encoded by other DNA sequences in this sample. The chain combines TRBV18 with TRBJ1-1; TRBD1 aligns across 9 bases. The V and J ends lost 3 bases and 3 bases, in that order; junction bases with no gene match: 2. This CDR3 region has 14 residues. The germline CDR1 and CDR2 sequences are KGHSH and LQKENI. CDR3 loop: CASSPGQGYTEAFF. CDR3 bases: TGTGCCAGCTCACCGGGACAGGGATACACTGAAGCTTTCTTT.

This chain links TRBV20-1 with TRBJ2-1; the D is unclear. The CDR3 runs to 11 residues. Per germline, CDR1 DFQATT and CDR2 SNEGSKA (reference sequence). V lost 5 bases and J lost 9, with 11 bases in between. CDR3 nucleotide sequence: TGCAGTGCTCGTATTCGCGGTGAGCAGTTCTTC. Encoded protein: CSARIRGEQFF.

J is TRBJ2-1 and V is TRBV27; 7 bases agree with TRBD1. This CDR3 region has 14 residues. Germline CDR1 MNHEY, CDR2 SMNVEV (reference sequence). With V trimmed by 7 bases and J by 3 bases, 6 bases remained unmatched. This CDR3 is CASKKGTDYNEQFF. The CDR3 coding sequence is TGTGCCAGCAAAAAAGGGACAGACTACAATGAGCAGTTCTTC.

This chain connects TRBV4-2 to TRBJ2-1; 9 bases fit TRBD2. The CDR3 runs to 20 residues. Germline V gene data show CDR1 as LGHNA and CDR2 as YNFKEQ. V lost 2 bases and J lost 1; bases outside the gene matches: 15. CDR3 in amino acids: CASSQTSGGSGSGSYNEQFF. In DNA form, the CDR3 reads TGTGCCAGCAGCCAAACCTCCGGCGGTAGCGGGAGCGGGTCCTACAATGAGCAGTTCTTC.

V and J are TRBV10-1 and TRBJ2-7, with 7 bases matching TRBD1. The CDR3 length is 15 residues. The V segment lost 4 bases and the J segment 1 base; nucleotides outside the gene matches: 7. Looked up from germline, CDR1 is WNHNN and CDR2 is SYGVQD (reference sequence). The CDR3 region has the DNA TGCGCCAGCAGTGCTGGGACAGTTTCTTCCTACGAGCAGTACTTC. Amino acids: CASSAGTVSSYEQYF.

The rearrangement uses TRBV7-3 and TRBJ2-1, with TRBD2 identical over 10 bases. Germline CDR1 reads SGHTA; CDR2 reads FQGTGA. The CDR3 spans 15 residues. With 6 bases clipped from V and 6 bases from J, the junction kept 8 bases outside the gene matches. The CDR3 DNA is TGTGCCAGCAGGCGGACCGGGACTAGCGTCAATGAGCAGTTCTTC. It codes for CASRRTGTSVNEQFF.

The chain combines TRBV6-2 or TRBV6-3 with TRBJ1-1, with D perhaps matching TRBD1 (5 bases). V lost 2 bases to trimming and J lost 4 bases, with 8 bases between them. CDR3 length equals 13 residues. The germline V gene encodes CDR1 MNHEY and CDR2 SVGEGT. The CDR3 loop reads CASSYTGLTEAFF. The CDR3 DNA reads as TGTGCCAGCAGTTACACAGGTCTCACTGAAGCTTTCTTT.

The V call is TRBV30, the J call TRBJ2-3; TRBD2 matches at 7 bases. J lost 8 bases, V lost 0 bases, and 8 bases had no gene match. This CDR3 has 14 residues. Germline CDR1 is GTSNPN and CDR2 is SVGIG (reference sequence). CDR3 bases: TGTGCCTGGAGTGTCTCTGGCGGGAGTTTTACGCAGTATTTT. Its protein is CAWSVSGGSFTQYF.

V gene TRBV11-2 combines with J gene TRBJ2-1; 9 bases agree with TRBD2. The ends lost 6 bases at V and 4 bases at J; junction bases unmatched: 13. This CDR3 is 17 amino acids long. From germline, CDR1 is SGHAT and CDR2 FQNNGV. For the CDR3, the DNA is TGTGCCAGCAGGGAGGGTAGCGGGAGTAAAGGTTACAATGAGCAGTTCTTC. Translated, it gives CASREGSGSKGYNEQFF.

V usage is TRBV19 and J usage is TRBJ2-7; the D gene is possibly TRBD2 (5 bases). The V and J ends lost 1 base and 2 bases respectively, with 15 bases between them. The CDR3 is 16 amino acids. The germline CDR1 and CDR2 sequences are LNHDA and SQIVND (reference sequence). CDR3 amino acids: CASSIGGGGPTYEQYF. The CDR3 DNA reads as TGTGCCAGTAGTATAGGAGGTGGCGGGCCTACCTACGAGCAGTACTTC.